The clone carrying this T cell receptor (beta chain) was counted between two and nine times. Its antigen is undetermined. These data belong to a study of cytomegalovirus exposure and HLA in healthy donors. On the study more broadly: From about 200 million T cells, an earlier analysis saw 110 million or so unique TCR beta sequences. Study outcomes and limitations: A later analysis found that most CMV-associated TCR beta chains appeared HLA-restricted.

Germline CDR1 MNHNY, CDR2 SVGAGI (reference sequence). Between the trimmed V and J ends, which lost 4 bases and 4 bases, there was a span of 7 bases. This CDR3 is 12 amino acids long. 13 Jbeta primers and 60 Vbeta primers were used for the PCR. The method was immunoSEQ multiplex PCR; TCRdb's version includes in-frame clones alone and lacks a portion of them. The sample includes approximately 190,000 clones, 55% to 75% of them seen just once. This chain links TRBV6-6 with TRBJ1-1; no firm D call. The origin of this receptor is a man in his forties in good health and CMV-seropositive. Specimen: PBMCs. CDR3 DNA sequence: TGTGCCAGCAGTTTCTCCAGCACTGAAGCTTTCTTT. Translating it yields CASSFSSTEAFF.